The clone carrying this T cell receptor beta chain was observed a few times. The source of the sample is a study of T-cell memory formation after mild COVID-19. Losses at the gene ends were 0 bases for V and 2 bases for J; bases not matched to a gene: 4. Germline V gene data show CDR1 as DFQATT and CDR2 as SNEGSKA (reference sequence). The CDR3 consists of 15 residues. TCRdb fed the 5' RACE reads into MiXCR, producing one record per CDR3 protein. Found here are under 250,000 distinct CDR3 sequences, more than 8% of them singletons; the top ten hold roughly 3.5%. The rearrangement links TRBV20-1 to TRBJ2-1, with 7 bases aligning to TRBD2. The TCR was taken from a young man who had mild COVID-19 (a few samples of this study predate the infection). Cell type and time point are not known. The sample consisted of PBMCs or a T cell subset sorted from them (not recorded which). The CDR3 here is CSARDGLDPYNEQFF. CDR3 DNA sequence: TGCAGTGCTAGAGATGGACTAGATCCCTACAATGAGCAGTTCTTC.